The 16 T cell receptor beta chains presented below share a single source sample, sequenced in a study of shared clonotypes between healthy human individuals. Naive CD8 cells comprised CD45RO-negative, CCR7-positively selected cells, excluding terminally differentiated effector memory CD45RA+ cells. Profiling relied on immunoSEQ multiplex PCR, and the TCRdb table lists in-frame clones only, not all of them. The data show about 2.1 million clones, just over 90% seen once. Sequenced material: naive CD8+ T cells from PBMCs. The receptors originated from a man aged 18 to 30 in good health. Some clones in this sample may be carry-over from other donors' samples.

The chain is built from TRBV27 and TRBJ1-4; D is possibly TRBD1 (5 bases). V was pared by 6 bases and J by 6 bases, with 14 bases between. Germline CDR1 MNHEY, CDR2 SMNVEV (reference sequence). The CDR3 consists of 14 residues. The CDR3 DNA reads as TGTGCCAGCAGGCGGCGGGGGGTAGATGAAAAACTGTTTTTT. Protein: CASRRRGVDEKLFF.

The chain uses TRBV27 and TRBJ1-4; D gene uncertain. Germline lookup yields CDR1 MNHEY and CDR2 SMNVEV (reference sequence). This CDR3 has 13 amino acids. Trimming removed 3 bases from V and 8 bases from J, with 10 bases in between. In nucleotides, the CDR3 is TGTGCCAGCAGTTTCCTCAGCGGCGAAAAACTGTTTTTT. This encodes CASSFLSGEKLFF.

Notes on this clone: Other DNA sequences in this sample translate to the same CDR3. The V gene is TRBV7-6, the J gene TRBJ1-5; 7 nucleotides agree with TRBD1. CDR1 and CDR2 from the germline V gene are SGHVS and FNYEAQ. J lost 1 base, V lost 4 bases, and 1 base had no gene match. The CDR3 spans 14 residues. This chain's CDR3 is CASSSGQSNQPQHF. The CDR3 DNA sequence: TGTGCCAGCAGCTCGGGACAGAGCAATCAGCCCCAGCATTTT.

The chain has TRBV11-2 and TRBJ2-1; 7 bases align to TRBD1. This CDR3 has 15 amino acids. The J segment lost 5 bases and the V segment lost 2 bases, leaving 6 bases of the junction unmatched. In germline, CDR1 is SGHAT, CDR2 FQNNGV. The CDR3 DNA follows: TGTGCCAGCAGCTTATTTTTAGGGGGCCACAATGAGCAGTTCTTC. It codes for CASSLFLGGHNEQFF.

The chain joins TRBV15 to TRBJ2-5, with a weak D call TRBD2 (5 bases). The CDR3 sequence is 14 residues long. Per the germline V gene, CDR1 is LNHNV and CDR2 is YYDKDF (reference sequence). V was shortened by 9 bases and J by 1 base, with 15 bases between the two germline ends. As DNA, the CDR3 is TGTGCCACTTCCCAGGAGGCAGGCCAAGAGACCCAGTACTTC. Its translation: CATSQEAGQETQYF. The complete variable domain, with remaining parts taken from reference TRBV15 and TRBJ2-5, reads DAMVIQNPRYQVTQFGKPVTLSCSQTLNHNVMYWYQQKSSQAPKLLFHYYDKDFNNEADTPDNFQSRRPNTSFCFLDIRSPGLGDTAMYLCATSQEAGQETQYFGPGTRLLVL.

This clone has just one count. V usage is TRBV23-1 and J usage is TRBJ2-7; 11 nucleotides match TRBD2. TRBV23-1 is an open reading frame whose function is uncertain. The CDR3 spans 18 residues. The trim removed 2 bases at V and 0 bases at J, leaving 9 bases unmatched. The CDR3 reads CASSQPGTSGWSSYEQYF. CDR3 in DNA: TGCGCCAGCAGTCAACCCGGGACTAGCGGTTGGTCCTCCTACGAGCAGTACTTC.

The CDR3 DNA follows: TGTGCCAGCAGCCTTTACGTGACAAGGTTGGAGACCCAGTACTTC. Its protein product is CASSLYVTRLETQYF. This chain connects TRBV14 to TRBJ2-5, with D hard to call. Germline V gene lookup returns CDR1 SGHDN and CDR2 FVKESK. CDR3 length: 15 amino acids. Trimming took off 4 bases at V and 5 bases at J, with 17 bases between the two ends. Complete variable domain (other parts from reference TRBV14 and TRBJ2-5): EAGVTQFPSHSVIEKGQTVTLRCDPISGHDNLYWYRRVMGKEIKFLLHFVKESKQDESGMPNNRFLAERTGGTYSTLKVQPAELEDSGVYFCASSLYVTRLETQYFGPGTRLLVL.

The rearrangement uses TRBV11-2 and TRBJ2-3; maybe TRBD2 (6 bases). The CDR3 loop spans 17 amino acids. Germline CDR1 and CDR2: SGHAT and FQNNGV. Trimming stripped 5 bases from V and 2 bases from J, with 20 bases between. CDR3 bases: TGTGCCAGCAGCCACATACCCCGGCGGGACGACACAGATACGCAGTATTTT. This codes for CASSHIPRRDDTDTQYF.

This clone showed up just once. V gene TRBV7-8 combines with J gene TRBJ2-7, with unresolved D. CDR3 length: 17 amino acids. Germline-derived CDR1 and CDR2 are SGHVS and FQNEAQ. V was shortened by 4 bases and J by 4 bases, with 23 bases between the two germline ends. CDR3 coding DNA: TGTGCCAGCAGCTCCCCCCTAGTTTTGGGTAGTTTATACGAGCAGTACTTC. It specifies CASSSPLVLGSLYEQYF.

The chain has TRBV5-5 and TRBJ2-7, with unresolved D. The length of the CDR3 is 14 residues. CDR1 is SGHKS, CDR2 YYEKEE, per germline (reference sequence). The V and J ends lost 0 bases and 2 bases respectively, with 9 bases between them. CDR3 amino acids: CASSLAYGAYEQYF. DNA for the CDR3: TGTGCCAGCAGCTTGGCTTATGGGGCCTACGAGCAGTACTTC.

In nucleotides, the CDR3 is TGTGCCAGCAGCCTTCCAGAACCGGGATGGCAGTATTTT. Protein sequence: CASSLPEPGWQYF. The chain couples TRBV5-4 to TRBJ2-3; D possibly corresponds to TRBD2 (5 bases). Germline assignment: CDR1 SGHNT and CDR2 YYREEE (reference sequence). This CDR3 contains 13 residues. V was clipped by 4 bases and J by 11 bases, with 17 bases between them.

The genes are TRBV28 and TRBJ1-6, with D possibly TRBD1 on 5 matching bases. This CDR3 is 13 amino acids long. The V and J ends lost 10 bases and 7 bases respectively, with 14 bases between them. From germline, CDR1 is MDHEN and CDR2 SYDVKM. CDR3 bases: TGTGCCACCACGGACATTGGAAATTCACCCCTCCACTTT. Translating it yields CATTDIGNSPLHF.

This sequence joins TRBV4-3 and TRBJ2-7; a possible D gene is TRBD2 (6 bases). The CDR3 length is 14 residues. Germline CDR1 is LGHNA and CDR2 is YSLEER. The V gene lost 2 bases and the J gene lost 5 bases, with 13 bases spanning the gap. As DNA, the CDR3 is TGCGCCAGCAGCCAATTGACTAGTTCCCACGAGCAGTACTTC. Its translation: CASSQLTSSHEQYF.

The DNA of the CDR3 is TGTGCCAGCAGCGAAGCCGACAGGGGGCAAGAGACCCAGTACTTC. It yields the protein CASSEADRGQETQYF. The chain is built from TRBV9 and TRBJ2-5; TRBD1 matches 9 bases. This CDR3 region has 15 residues. Trimming cost V 3 bases and J 2 bases; bases outside gene matches: 5. Germline V gene lookup returns CDR1 SGDLS and CDR2 YYNGEE. The variable domain in full, with the rest retrieved from reference TRBV9 and TRBJ2-5, is DSGVTQTPKHLITATGQRVTLRCSPRSGDLSVYWYQQSLDQGLQFLIQYYNGEERAKGNILERFSAQQFPDLHSELNLSSLELGDSALYFCASSEADRGQETQYFGPGTRLLVL.

This sequence joins TRBV5-4 and TRBJ2-3; D is tentatively TRBD1 or TRBD2 (5 bases each). V lost 7 bases and J lost 7, with 10 bases in between. The CDR3 is made up of 11 amino acids. Germline CDR1 SGHNT, CDR2 YYREEE (reference sequence). DNA for the CDR3: TGTGCCAGCGAGGGGCCGCATACGCAGTATTTT. It translates to CASEGPHTQYF.

The sample holds one count of this clone. The chain has TRBV7-9 and TRBJ2-5; 12 bases map to TRBD2. The V segment lost 10 bases and the J segment 4 bases; nucleotides outside the gene matches: 7. Germline assignment: CDR1 SEHNR and CDR2 FQNEAQ (reference sequence). This CDR3 spans 14 amino acids. The CDR3 bases are TGTGCCACCCGAGCGACTAGCGGGAGAGAGACCCAGTACTTC. Protein: CATRATSGRETQYF. The complete variable domain, with remaining parts taken from reference TRBV7-9 and TRBJ2-5, reads DTGVSQNPRHKITKRGQNVTFRCDPISEHNRLYWYRQTLGQGPEFLTYFQNEAQLEKSRLLSDRFSAERPKGSFSTLEIQRTEQGDSAMYLCATRATSGRETQYFGPGTRLLVL.